The 10 T cell receptor beta chains reported below all come from one sample, sequenced in a study of blood T cell repertoires in COVID-19. Assay: immunoSEQ multiplex PCR; the TCRdb copy retains only in-frame clones and omits some. The data hold about 220,000 clones, with roughly 80% observed a single time. Sequences were obtained from peripheral blood. The receptor source for this set is a woman aged 55 to 70 with acute or convalescent COVID-19.

The rearrangement joins TRBV18 to TRBJ2-3; 9 nucleotides match TRBD1. This CDR3 contains 16 residues. Looked up from germline, CDR1 is KGHSH and CDR2 is LQKENI. Trimming removed 6 bases from V and 4 bases from J; junction bases left unmatched: 11. The CDR3 DNA follows: TGTGCCAGCTCCCGTCAAGTAGGGACAGGGCCAGATACGCAGTATTTT. Translated: CASSRQVGTGPDTQYF. The whole variable domain, remainder taken from reference TRBV18 and TRBJ2-3, is NAGVMQNPRHLVRRRGQEARLRCSPMKGHSHVYWYRQLPEEGLKFMVYLQKENIIDESGMPKERFSAEFPKEGPSILRIQQVVRGDSAAYFCASSRQVGTGPDTQYFGPGTRLTVL.

This chain joins TRBV27 and TRBJ1-2; 7 bases agree with TRBD1. The germline V gene encodes CDR1 MNHEY and CDR2 SMNVEV (reference sequence). V dropped 5 bases and J dropped 7; count of bases not matched to a gene: 10. The CDR3 covers 14 residues. CDR3 bases: TGTGCCAGCAGTCCAACGACAGGGTTGAGTGGCTACACCTTC. This encodes CASSPTTGLSGYTF.

This rearrangement joins TRBV6-5 to TRBJ1-6, with D perhaps TRBD1 (5 bases). Germline V gives CDR1 MNHEY, CDR2 SVGAGI. The CDR3 spans 13 residues. Trimming removed 7 bases at V and 8 bases at J, with 12 bases between. CDR3 coding DNA: TGTGCCAGCACCTTGGGGCCGGATTCACCCCTCCACTTT. Its protein product is CASTLGPDSPLHF.

This sequence joins TRBV2 and TRBJ2-5; D may be TRBD2 (7 bases). Trimming pared 4 bases from V and 2 bases from J, leaving 17 bases between. Germline CDR1 and CDR2: SNHLY and FYNNEI. The CDR3 sequence is 16 residues long. CDR3 in amino acids: CASSAGGGGLQETQYF. CDR3 sequence (DNA): TGTGCCAGCAGTGCCGGAGGGGGGGGGCTTCAAGAGACCCAGTACTTC.

The genes are TRBV20-1 and TRBJ1-4; the D gene is possibly TRBD1 (6 bases). Trimming took 3 bases from V and 10 from J, leaving 9 bases between them. Germline lookup yields CDR1 DFQATT and CDR2 SNEGSKA (reference sequence). The CDR3 totals 11 residues. CDR3 protein: CSASLGGKLFF. For the CDR3, the DNA is TGCAGTGCTAGCTTAGGGGGAAAACTGTTTTTT.

This clone is a singleton in its sample. The genes are TRBV6-5 and TRBJ2-1; TRBD2 might be the D (5 bases). The CDR3 is 13 amino acids. CDR1 and CDR2 from the germline V gene are MNHEY and SVGAGI. V gave up 7 bases and J gave up 9 bases, with 16 bases separating them. The CDR3 region is CASKGPARGEQFF. The CDR3 DNA follows: TGTGCCAGCAAGGGTCCGGCCCGGGGTGAGCAGTTCTTC.

The chain combines TRBV9 with TRBJ1-4; weak D call: TRBD1 (5 bases). CDR1 and CDR2 (germline): SGDLS, YYNGEE. The CDR3 sequence is 15 residues long. The V gene lost 0 bases and the J gene lost 6 bases, with 12 bases spanning the gap. CDR3 loop: CASSVGSGGDEKLFF. Here the CDR3 DNA reads TGTGCCAGCAGCGTAGGGTCGGGGGGGGATGAAAAACTGTTTTTT. The full variable domain, its missing parts supplied by reference TRBV9 and TRBJ1-4, is DSGVTQTPKHLITATGQRVTLRCSPRSGDLSVYWYQQSLDQGLQFLIQYYNGEERAKGNILERFSAQQFPDLHSELNLSSLELGDSALYFCASSVGSGGDEKLFFGSGTQLSVL.

This chain connects TRBV9 to TRBJ1-2; D is uncertain. Looked up from germline, CDR1 is SGDLS and CDR2 is YYNGEE. Trimming took off 4 bases at V and 7 bases at J, with 11 bases between the two ends. The CDR3 sequence is 12 residues long. The CDR3 DNA reads as TGTGCCAGCAGCCTATCCCTCTGTGGCTACACCTTC. Protein product: CASSLSLCGYTF.

The chain couples TRBV6-5 to TRBJ1-2; 9 nucleotides align to TRBD1. After removal of 6 bases from V and 7 bases from J, the junction contained 9 bases not matched to a gene. The germline V gene has CDR1 MNHEY and CDR2 SVGAGI. CDR3 size: 14 residues. CDR3 protein: CASRELGQGSGYTF. The CDR3 DNA reads TGTGCCAGCAGAGAGCTGGGACAGGGTAGTGGCTACACCTTC.

The chain couples TRBV9 to TRBJ1-4; TRBD1 agrees at 9 bases. CDR1 is SGDLS and CDR2 is YYNGEE in the germline V gene. V gave up 2 bases and J gave up 5 bases; unmatched junction bases: 7. The CDR3 is made up of 16 amino acids. The CDR3 loop is CASSVGTGWSNEKLFF. DNA of the CDR3: TGTGCCAGCAGCGTGGGGACAGGGTGGTCGAATGAAAAACTGTTTTTT.